This TCR beta chain was captured by sequencing in a study of blood T cell dynamics during melanoma immunotherapy. V dropped 6 bases and J dropped 2; count of bases not matched to a gene: 4. Germline V gives CDR1 SNHLY, CDR2 FYNNEI. The CDR3 sequence is 13 residues long. In regard to this clone: What it binds is unknown.

Described time point: pre-treatment baseline. Study-wide points: Disease-control patients' PBMC repertoires became either more clonal or more diverse at W3.

Assay: immunoSEQ multiplex PCR; the TCRdb copy retains only in-frame clones and omits some. Here the sample spans approximately 9,800 clones, about 88% being singletons. V gene TRBV2 combines with J gene TRBJ2-7, with 7 bases matching TRBD2. This sequence was found in a human donor with melanoma. Sample: blood, taken from a patient treated with checkpoint blockade. Written as DNA, the CDR3 is TGTGCCAGCAGGGCGGGAGAAGCCTACGAGCAGTACTTC. Translated, it gives CASRAGEAYEQYF.